Sequencing of this TCR beta chain was carried out in a study of blood T cell repertoires in COVID-19. Sequenced by immunoSEQ multiplex PCR; TCRdb stores in-frame clones only, minus some. The sample includes under 200,000 clones, over 75% of them seen just once. Germline V gene lookup returns CDR1 MGHRA and CDR2 YSYEKL. The CDR3 has 20 amino acids. Trimming removed 0 bases from V and 0 bases from J; junction bases left unmatched: 13. Specimen: peripheral blood. The sequence was obtained from a man aged 45-60 years with acute or convalescent COVID-19. The rearrangement uses TRBV4-1 and TRBJ1-3, with TRBD1 identical over 8 bases. CDR3 sequence (DNA): TGCGCCAGCAGCCAAGAGGGCACCCACAGGGGGACGCGCTCTGGAAACACCATATATTTT. Protein product: CASSQEGTHRGTRSGNTIYF.